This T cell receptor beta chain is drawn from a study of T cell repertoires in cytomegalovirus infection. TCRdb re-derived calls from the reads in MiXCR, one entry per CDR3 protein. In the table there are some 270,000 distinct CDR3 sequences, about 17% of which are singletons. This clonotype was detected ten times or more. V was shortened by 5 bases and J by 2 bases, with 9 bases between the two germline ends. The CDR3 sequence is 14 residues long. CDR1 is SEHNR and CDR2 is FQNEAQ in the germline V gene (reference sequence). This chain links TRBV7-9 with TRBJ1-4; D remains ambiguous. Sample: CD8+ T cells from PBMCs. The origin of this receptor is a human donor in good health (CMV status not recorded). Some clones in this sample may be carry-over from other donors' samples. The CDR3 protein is CASSRLSTNEKLFF. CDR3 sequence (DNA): TGTGCCAGCAGCCGCCTGTCGACTAATGAAAAACTGTTTTTT.